A selection of T cell receptor beta chains follows, all from one sample in a study of OX40 agonist ivuxolimab in advanced cancers. Assay used: immunoSEQ multiplex PCR; TCRdb lists only in-frame clones, some missing. Of more than 65,000 clones in the sample, roughly 81% are singletons; the top ten hold about 17%. Sample: CD4+ or CD8+ T cells sorted from blood, taken in a trial of the OX40 agonist ivuxolimab. Every receptor here comes from an adult with an advanced solid tumor such as melanoma, head and neck, liver or kidney cancer. CDR3s leave out the opening cysteine and the closing phenylalanine or tryptophan. Each record gives: V gene, J gene, CDR3 protein.

V: TRBV6-1; J: TRBJ2-7; CDR3: ASSGERLHTRREDEQY
V: TRBV7-9; J: TRBJ2-3; CDR3: ASSLVLAGQDTQY
V: TRBV2; J: TRBJ2-7; CDR3: ASSARLAGELYEQY
V: TRBV7-4; J: TRBJ2-4; CDR3: ASSSQWTGQSR
V: TRBV28; J: TRBJ2-1; CDR3: ASSPPGPGRRDEQF
V: TRBV28; J: TRBJ2-1; CDR3: ASSFGGVVGNEQF
V: TRBV6-5; J: TRBJ2-2; CDR3: ASSYSQGTGELF
V: TRBV6-5; J: TRBJ2-6; CDR3: ASTDTGANVLT
V: TRBV2; J: TRBJ1-2; CDR3: ASSPDRNYGYT
V: TRBV21-1; J: TRBJ1-5; CDR3: ASSKEAEPQH
V: TRBV28; J: TRBJ1-1; CDR3: ASRLRETYTEAF
V: TRBV28; J: TRBJ2-3; CDR3: ASSFPRAPAGDTQY
V: TRBV4-1; J: TRBJ1-4; CDR3: ASSPGLTALNNEKLF
V: TRBV28; J: TRBJ1-6; CDR3: ASRNANSPLH
V: TRBV28; J: TRBJ2-5; CDR3: ASRTLAGALETQY
V: TRBV5-5; J: TRBJ2-1; CDR3: ASSRKQGWDEQF
V: TRBV18; J: TRBJ2-5; CDR3: ASSPPPQETQY
V: TRBV7-6; J: TRBJ2-2; CDR3: ASSLGGSRTGELF
V: TRBV10-1; J: TRBJ2-5; CDR3: ASSVGETQY
V: TRBV28; J: TRBJ1-4; CDR3: ASEGVNEKLF
V: TRBV18; J: TRBJ1-6; CDR3: ASSPQGKDSPLH
V: TRBV28; J: TRBJ1-5; CDR3: ASSFSGQGLLSNQPQH
V: TRBV28; J: TRBJ2-7; CDR3: ASRQGGGYEQY
V: TRBV7-9; J: TRBJ1-1; CDR3: ASSLSGNTEAF